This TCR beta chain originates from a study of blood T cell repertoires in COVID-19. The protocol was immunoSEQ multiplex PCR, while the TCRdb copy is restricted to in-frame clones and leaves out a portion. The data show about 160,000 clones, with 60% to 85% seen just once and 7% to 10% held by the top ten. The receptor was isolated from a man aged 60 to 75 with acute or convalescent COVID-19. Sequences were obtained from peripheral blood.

The CDR3 DNA reads TGCGCCAGCAAACTGGGACTAGCGGACCTTCCTTGGTATTTT. Translating it yields CASKLGLADLPWYF. This chain uses TRBV5-1 with TRBJ2-3, with 11 bases that match TRBD2. Trimming removed 6 bases from V and 14 bases from J; junction bases left unmatched: 14. CDR1 SGHRS and CDR2 YFSETQ come from the germline V gene. CDR3 length: 14 amino acids.